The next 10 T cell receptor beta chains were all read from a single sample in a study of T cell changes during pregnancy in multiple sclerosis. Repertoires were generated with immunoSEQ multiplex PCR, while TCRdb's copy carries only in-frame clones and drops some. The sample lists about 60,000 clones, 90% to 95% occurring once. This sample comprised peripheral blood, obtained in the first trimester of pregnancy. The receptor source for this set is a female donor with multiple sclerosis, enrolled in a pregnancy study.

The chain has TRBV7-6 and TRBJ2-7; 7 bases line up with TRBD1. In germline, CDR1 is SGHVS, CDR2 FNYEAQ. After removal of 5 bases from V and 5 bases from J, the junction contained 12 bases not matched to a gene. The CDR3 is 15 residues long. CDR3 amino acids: CASSPDRVPPHEQYF. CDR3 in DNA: TGTGCCAGCAGCCCCGACAGGGTGCCCCCCCACGAGCAGTACTTC.

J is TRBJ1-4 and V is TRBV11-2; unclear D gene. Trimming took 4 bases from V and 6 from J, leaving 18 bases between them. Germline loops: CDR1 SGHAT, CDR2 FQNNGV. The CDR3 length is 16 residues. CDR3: CASSWAPGMGYEKLFF. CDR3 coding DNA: TGTGCCAGCAGCTGGGCACCGGGGATGGGCTATGAAAAACTGTTTTTT.

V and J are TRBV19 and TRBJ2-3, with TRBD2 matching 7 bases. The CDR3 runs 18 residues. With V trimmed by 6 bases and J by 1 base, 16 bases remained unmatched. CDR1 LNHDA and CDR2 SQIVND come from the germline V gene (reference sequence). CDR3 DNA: TGTGCCAGTAGCGGGGTGGGGAAGCCGGGACTACGCACAGATACGCAGTATTTT. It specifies CASSGVGKPGLRTDTQYF.

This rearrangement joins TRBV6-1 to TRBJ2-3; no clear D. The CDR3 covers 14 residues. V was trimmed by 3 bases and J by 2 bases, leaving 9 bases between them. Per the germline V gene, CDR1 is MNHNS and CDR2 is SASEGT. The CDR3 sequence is CASSDRLFTDTQYF. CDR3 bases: TGTGCCAGCAGTGACCGGTTGTTCACAGATACGCAGTATTTT.

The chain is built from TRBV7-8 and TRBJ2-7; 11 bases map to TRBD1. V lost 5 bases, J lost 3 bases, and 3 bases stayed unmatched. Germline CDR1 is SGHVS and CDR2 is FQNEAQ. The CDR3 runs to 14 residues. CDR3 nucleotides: TGTGCCAGCAGCACCGGGACAGGGGGCTACGAGCAGTACTTC. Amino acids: CASSTGTGGYEQYF.

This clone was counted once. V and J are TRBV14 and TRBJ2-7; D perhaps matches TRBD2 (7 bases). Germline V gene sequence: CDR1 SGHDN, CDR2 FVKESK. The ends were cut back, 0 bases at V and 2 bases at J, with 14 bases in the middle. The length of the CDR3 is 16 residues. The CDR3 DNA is TGTGCCAGCAGCCAAGACCTGGGAGGGGGGACCTACGAGCAGTACTTC. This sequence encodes CASSQDLGGGTYEQYF. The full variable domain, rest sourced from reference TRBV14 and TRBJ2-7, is EAGVTQFPSHSVIEKGQTVTLRCDPISGHDNLYWYRRVMGKEIKFLLHFVKESKQDESGMPNNRFLAERTGGTYSTLKVQPAELEDSGVYFCASSQDLGGGTYEQYFGPGTRLTVT.

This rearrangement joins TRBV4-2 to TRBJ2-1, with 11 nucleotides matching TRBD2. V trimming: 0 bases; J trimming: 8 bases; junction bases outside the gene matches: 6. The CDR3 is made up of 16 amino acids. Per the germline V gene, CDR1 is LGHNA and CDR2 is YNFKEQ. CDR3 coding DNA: TGTGCCAGCAGCCAAGATAAAACTAGCGGGGGTGATGAGCAGTTCTTC. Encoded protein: CASSQDKTSGGDEQFF.

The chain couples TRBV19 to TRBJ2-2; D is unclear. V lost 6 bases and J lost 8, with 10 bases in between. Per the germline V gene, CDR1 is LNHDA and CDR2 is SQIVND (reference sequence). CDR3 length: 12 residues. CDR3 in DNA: TGTGCCAGTAGAACCCTAATGGGGGAGCTGTTTTTT. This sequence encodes CASRTLMGELFF.

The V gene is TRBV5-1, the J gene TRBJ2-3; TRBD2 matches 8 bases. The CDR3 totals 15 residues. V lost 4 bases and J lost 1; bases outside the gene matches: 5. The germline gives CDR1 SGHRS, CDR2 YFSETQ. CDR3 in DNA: TGCGCCAGCAGCCCCCGGCGGGGGGGCACAGATACGCAGTATTTT. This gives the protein CASSPRRGGTDTQYF.

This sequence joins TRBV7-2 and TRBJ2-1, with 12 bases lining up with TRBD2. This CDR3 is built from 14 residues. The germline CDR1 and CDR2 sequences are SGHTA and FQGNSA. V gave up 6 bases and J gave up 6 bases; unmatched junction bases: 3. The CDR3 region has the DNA TGTGCCAGCAGAACTAGCGGGGGGCTCAATGAGCAGTTCTTC. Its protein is CASRTSGGLNEQFF.